A selection of T cell receptor beta chains follows, all from one sample in a study of graft-versus-host responses after intestinal transplantation. The protocol was immunoSEQ multiplex PCR, while the TCRdb copy is restricted to in-frame clones and leaves out a portion. The sample consists of 20,000 to 25,000 clones, around 42% of them appearing once. The specimen comprised alloreactive CD4+ T cells from a mixed lymphocyte reaction culture, sampled before intestinal transplant. These receptors came from a human patient who received an intestinal transplant. Each CDR3 is given with its conserved first and last residue. A D gene is named only where the DNA matches it firmly. Clone size is stated in some rows and not others, as once, few, many or a class when expanded.

J,D,V,size,DNA,CDR3
TRBJ1-2,-,TRBV19,-,TGTGCCAGTAGTATAGCCCAATATGGCTACACCTTC,CASSIAQYGYTF
TRBJ1-5,-,TRBV7-8,-,TGTGCCAGCAGCGCTAGGTCAGGGGAGAGCAATCAGCCCCAGCATTTT,CASSARSGESNQPQHF
TRBJ1-2,-,TRBV2,-,TGTGCCAGCAGTGAAGCGGCGGCAGACTACTATGGCTACACCTTC,CASSEAAADYYGYTF
TRBJ1-3,TRBD1,TRBV5-3,few,TGTGCCAGAAGCTGGGGACAGGCCTTCTCTGGAAACACCATATATTTT,CARSWGQAFSGNTIYF
TRBJ1-2,-,TRBV6-5,few,TGTGCCAGCAGAATAGACAGGATCTCTGGCTACACCTTC,CASRIDRISGYTF
TRBJ1-1,-,TRBV6-5,medium-sized,TGTGCCAGCAGTCTTGACCGACGGGAGAACACTGAAGCTTTCTTT,CASSLDRRENTEAFF
TRBJ2-2,-,TRBV5-1,few,TGCGCCAGCAGCTTGGCCATACAGACCAACACCGGGGAGCTGTTTTTT,CASSLAIQTNTGELFF
TRBJ2-7,-,TRBV5-1,-,TGCGCCAGCAGCTTGGGGGCAGGAATCTACGAGCAGTACTTC,CASSLGAGIYEQYF
TRBJ1-3,TRBD1,TRBV18,few,TGTGCCAGCTCACCTCAGGGACAGATAATGGGAAACACCATATATTTT,CASSPQGQIMGNTIYF
TRBJ1-2,-,TRBV6-5,-,TGTGCCAGCGGCAAGACAGTTCCCCCCGGTCGCTACACCTTC,CASGKTVPPGRYTF
TRBJ2-7,TRBD2,TRBV4-2,few,TGTGCCAGCAGCTTGGCCGGGAGGTACGAGCAGTACTTC,CASSLAGRYEQYF
TRBJ2-5,-,TRBV7-7,once,TGTGCTAGCAGCTTAGGTCCTCAGGCGGAGACCCAGTACTTC,CASSLGPQAETQYF
TRBJ1-2,-,TRBV6-6,-,TGTGCCAGCAGGTCCGTTGGCGGCTACACCTTC,CASRSVGGYTF
TRBJ2-1,TRBD2,TRBV10-3,-,TGTGCCATCACTAGCGGGGGGGCACGTGAGCAGTTCTTC,CAITSGGAREQFF
TRBJ2-5,-,TRBV2,-,TGTGCCAGCCGGAAAATACCGGGGGAAAAAGAGACCCAGTACTTC,CASRKIPGEKETQYF
TRBJ2-5,-,TRBV5-1,-,TGCGCCAGCAGCCCGTCCCAGGGGGGGACCCAGTACTTC,CASSPSQGGTQYF
TRBJ2-1,-,TRBV7-9,few,TGTGCCAGCTTTGGGGCCCCCTACAATGAGCAGTTCTTC,CASFGAPYNEQFF